A selection of T cell receptor beta chains follows, all from one sample in a study of blood T cell repertoires in COVID-19. Some clones are missing from TCRdb's copy, which holds only in-frame ones; the method was immunoSEQ multiplex PCR. In the table there are 55,000 to 65,000 clones, 75% to 85% of which are singletons. Sequencing was performed on peripheral blood. These receptors originate from a man aged 60 to 75 with COVID-19, enrolled during active disease. The CDR3 runs from the conserved cysteine through the conserved F or W. Fields, in order: clone size, D gene, J gene, V gene, CDR3 DNA, CDR3 protein. A D gene is named only where the DNA matches it firmly. Size is omitted from some rows. Given values are once, few, many or a class for expanded clones.

abundance: -; d_gene: -; j_gene: TRBJ1-1; v_gene: TRBV4-2; CDR3nt: TGTGCCGTGGCAGGTCCGACCACTGAAGCTTTCTTT; CDR3aa: CAVAGPTTEAFF
abundance: -; d_gene: -; j_gene: TRBJ1-2; v_gene: TRBV11-2; CDR3nt: TGTGCCAGCAGCTCCAATACAGGGTCCTATGGCTACACCTTC; CDR3aa: CASSSNTGSYGYTF
abundance: -; d_gene: -; j_gene: TRBJ1-3; v_gene: TRBV18; CDR3nt: TGTGCCAGCTCACCCTACAGGGAACCGCCTGGAAACACCATATATTTT; CDR3aa: CASSPYREPPGNTIYF
abundance: -; d_gene: TRBD1; j_gene: TRBJ1-5; v_gene: TRBV18; CDR3nt: TGTGCCAGCTCCTCCACTGGGGGACAGGGGCAGTCCCAGCATTTT; CDR3aa: CASSSTGGQGQSQHF
abundance: once; d_gene: TRBD1; j_gene: TRBJ1-2; v_gene: TRBV19; CDR3nt: TGTGCCAGTAGTATGGCAGGGGGCTCGAAGGGCTACACCTTC; CDR3aa: CASSMAGGSKGYTF
abundance: -; d_gene: -; j_gene: TRBJ1-5; v_gene: TRBV19; CDR3nt: TGTGCCAGTAGTATTTCAGGGTGGGGCAATCAGCCCCAGCATTTT; CDR3aa: CASSISGWGNQPQHF
abundance: few; d_gene: -; j_gene: TRBJ2-5; v_gene: TRBV9; CDR3nt: TGTGCCAGCAGTACTTTTCGGGGGGCCGGAGAGACCCAGTACTTC; CDR3aa: CASSTFRGAGETQYF
abundance: -; d_gene: -; j_gene: TRBJ2-7; v_gene: TRBV5-6; CDR3nt: TGTGCCAGCAGCTTGGATGTTAGAGACGAGCAGTACTTC; CDR3aa: CASSLDVRDEQYF
abundance: many; d_gene: -; j_gene: TRBJ2-7; v_gene: TRBV5-1; CDR3nt: TGCGCCAGCAGCTTGGCCAGGTCGACAGGCGTGGATACCTACGAGCAGTACTTC; CDR3aa: CASSLARSTGVDTYEQYF
abundance: -; d_gene: -; j_gene: TRBJ2-4; v_gene: TRBV25-1; CDR3nt: TGTGCCAGCAGTGAGGAAATAGCGCATAAAAACATTCAGTACTTC; CDR3aa: CASSEEIAHKNIQYF
abundance: -; d_gene: TRBD2; j_gene: TRBJ2-5; v_gene: TRBV19; CDR3nt: TGTGCCAGTAGTTTTAGCGGGGGAAGGCAAGAGACCCAGTACTTC; CDR3aa: CASSFSGGRQETQYF
abundance: -; d_gene: -; j_gene: TRBJ2-7; v_gene: TRBV18; CDR3nt: TGTGCCAGCTCACCCTCGACAGGAACTTACGAGCAGTACTTC; CDR3aa: CASSPSTGTYEQYF
abundance: -; d_gene: -; j_gene: TRBJ2-7; v_gene: TRBV21-1; CDR3nt: TGTGCCAGCACCTCGGGACTAGCGGGCCTACTATACGAGCAGTACTTC; CDR3aa: CASTSGLAGLLYEQYF
abundance: -; d_gene: TRBD1; j_gene: TRBJ1-2; v_gene: TRBV27; CDR3nt: TGTGCCAGCCATTCCGGGACAGGGGGCAACTATGGCTACACCTTC; CDR3aa: CASHSGTGGNYGYTF
abundance: -; d_gene: TRBD2; j_gene: TRBJ2-1; v_gene: TRBV5-4; CDR3nt: TGTGCCAGCAGCTTGGACCTAGCGGGTAACAATGAGCAGTTCTTC; CDR3aa: CASSLDLAGNNEQFF